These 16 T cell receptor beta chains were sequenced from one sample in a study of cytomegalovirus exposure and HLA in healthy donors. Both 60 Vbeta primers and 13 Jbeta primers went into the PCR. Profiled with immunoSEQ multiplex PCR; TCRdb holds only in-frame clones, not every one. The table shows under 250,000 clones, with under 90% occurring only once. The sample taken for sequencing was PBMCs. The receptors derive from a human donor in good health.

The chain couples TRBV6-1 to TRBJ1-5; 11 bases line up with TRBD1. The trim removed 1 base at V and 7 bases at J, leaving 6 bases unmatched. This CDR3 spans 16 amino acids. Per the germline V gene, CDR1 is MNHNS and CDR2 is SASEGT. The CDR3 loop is CASSEVGTGGRQPQHF. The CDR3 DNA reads TGTGCCAGCAGTGAAGTGGGGACAGGGGGGCGGCAGCCCCAGCATTTT.

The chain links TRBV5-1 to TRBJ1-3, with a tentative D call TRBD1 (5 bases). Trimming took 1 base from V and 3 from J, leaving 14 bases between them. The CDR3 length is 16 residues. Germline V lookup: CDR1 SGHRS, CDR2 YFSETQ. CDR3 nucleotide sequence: TGCGCCAGCAGCTTGATCGGGGGATCTTATGGAAACACCATATATTTT. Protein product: CASSLIGGSYGNTIYF.

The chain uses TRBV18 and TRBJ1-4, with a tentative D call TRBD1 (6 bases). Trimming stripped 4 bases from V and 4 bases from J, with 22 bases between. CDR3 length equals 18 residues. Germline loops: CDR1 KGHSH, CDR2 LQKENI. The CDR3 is CASSRIYIQGNLNEKLFF. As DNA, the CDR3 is TGTGCCAGCTCACGGATTTACATTCAGGGGAACCTTAATGAAAAACTGTTTTTT.

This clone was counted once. Here the CDR3 DNA reads TGTGCCGCTGGGGGGACGAATTCACCCCTCCACTTT. Translation: CAAGGTNSPLHF. The gene calls are TRBV30 and TRBJ1-6; D might be TRBD1 (5 bases). Germline lookup yields CDR1 GTSNPN and CDR2 SVGIG (reference sequence). The CDR3 covers 12 residues. V lost 8 bases, J lost 7 bases, and 12 bases lay in between. Full variable domain (remainder filled in from reference TRBV30 and TRBJ1-6): SQTIHQWPATLVQPVGSPLSLECTVEGTSNPNLYWYRQAAGRGLQLLFYSVGIGQISSEVPQNLSASRPQDRQFILSSKKLLLSDSGFYLCAAGGTNSPLHFGNGTRLTVT.

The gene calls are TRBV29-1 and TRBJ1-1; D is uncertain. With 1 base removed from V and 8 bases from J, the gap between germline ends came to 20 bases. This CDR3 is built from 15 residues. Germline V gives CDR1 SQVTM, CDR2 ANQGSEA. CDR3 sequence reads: CSVEVFAGFTREAFF. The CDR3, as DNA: TGCAGCGTTGAAGTCTTTGCCGGGTTCACTCGCGAAGCTTTCTTT.

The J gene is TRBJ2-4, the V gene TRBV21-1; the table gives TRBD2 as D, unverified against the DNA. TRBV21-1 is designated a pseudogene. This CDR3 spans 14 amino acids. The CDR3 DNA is TGTGCCAGCCGCTCGGGATCAGCCAAAAACATTCAGTACTTC. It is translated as CASRSGSAKNIQYF.

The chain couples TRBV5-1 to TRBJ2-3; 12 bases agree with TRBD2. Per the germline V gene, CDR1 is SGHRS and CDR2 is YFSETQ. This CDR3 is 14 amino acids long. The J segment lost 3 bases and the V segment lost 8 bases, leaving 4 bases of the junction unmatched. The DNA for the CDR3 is TGCGCCAGTAACCTAGCGGGAGGGACAGATACGCAGTATTTT. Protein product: CASNLAGGTDTQYF.

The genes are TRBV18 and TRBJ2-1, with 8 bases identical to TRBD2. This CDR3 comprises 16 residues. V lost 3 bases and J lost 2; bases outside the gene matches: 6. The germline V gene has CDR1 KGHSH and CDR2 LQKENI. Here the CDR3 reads CASSPASGSAYNEQFF. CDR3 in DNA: TGTGCCAGCTCACCGGCTAGCGGGTCCGCCTACAATGAGCAGTTCTTC.

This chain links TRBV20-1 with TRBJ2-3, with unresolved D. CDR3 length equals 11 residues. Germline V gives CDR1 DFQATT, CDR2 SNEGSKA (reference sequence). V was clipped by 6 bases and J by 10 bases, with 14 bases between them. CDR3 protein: CSALGTRAQYF. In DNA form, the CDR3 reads TGCAGTGCCCTGGGCACCCGTGCGCAGTATTTT.

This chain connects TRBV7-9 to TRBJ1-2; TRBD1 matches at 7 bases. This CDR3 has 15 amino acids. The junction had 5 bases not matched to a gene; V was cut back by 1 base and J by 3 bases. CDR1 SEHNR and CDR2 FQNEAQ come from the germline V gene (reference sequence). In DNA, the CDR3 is TGTGCCAGCAGCTTAGGGGACAGAAATTACTATGGCTACACCTTC. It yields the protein CASSLGDRNYYGYTF.

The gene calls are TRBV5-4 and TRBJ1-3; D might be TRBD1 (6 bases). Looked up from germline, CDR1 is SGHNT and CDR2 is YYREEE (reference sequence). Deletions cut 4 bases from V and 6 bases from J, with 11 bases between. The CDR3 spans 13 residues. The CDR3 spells CASSSDRQNTIYF. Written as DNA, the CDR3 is TGTGCCAGCAGCAGTGACAGGCAAAACACCATATATTTT.

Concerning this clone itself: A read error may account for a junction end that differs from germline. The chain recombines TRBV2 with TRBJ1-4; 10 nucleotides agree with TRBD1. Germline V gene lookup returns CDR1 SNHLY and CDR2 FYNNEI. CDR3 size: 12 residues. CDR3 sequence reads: CASREGQGGLFF. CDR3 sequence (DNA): TGTGCCAGCAGGGAAGGACAGGGGGGACTGTTTTTT. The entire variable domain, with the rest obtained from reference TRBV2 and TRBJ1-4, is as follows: EPEVTQTPSHQVTQMGQEVILRCVPISNHLYFYWYRQILGQKVEFLVSFYNNEISEKSEIFDDQFSVERPDGSNFTLKIRSTKLEDSAMYFCASREGQGGLFFGSGTQLSVL.

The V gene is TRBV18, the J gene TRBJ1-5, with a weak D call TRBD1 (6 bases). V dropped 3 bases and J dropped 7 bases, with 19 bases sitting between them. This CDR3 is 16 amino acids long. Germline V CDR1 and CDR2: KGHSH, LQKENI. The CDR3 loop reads CASSPYFLQGGQPQHF. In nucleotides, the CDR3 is TGTGCCAGCTCACCCTACTTTTTACAGGGCGGGCAGCCCCAGCATTTT. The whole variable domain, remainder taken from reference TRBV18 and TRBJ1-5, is NAGVMQNPRHLVRRRGQEARLRCSPMKGHSHVYWYRQLPEEGLKFMVYLQKENIIDESGMPKERFSAEFPKEGPSILRIQQVVRGDSAAYFCASSPYFLQGGQPQHFGDGTRLSIL.

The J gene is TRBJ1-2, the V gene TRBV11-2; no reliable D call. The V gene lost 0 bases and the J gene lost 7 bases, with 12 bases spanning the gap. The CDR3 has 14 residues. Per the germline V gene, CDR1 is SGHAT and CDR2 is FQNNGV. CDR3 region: CASSLDLAVGGYTF. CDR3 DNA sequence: TGTGCCAGCAGCTTAGATCTCGCGGTGGGTGGCTACACCTTC. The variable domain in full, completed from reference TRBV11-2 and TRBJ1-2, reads EAGVAQSPRYKIIEKRQSVAFWCNPISGHATLYWYQQILGQGPKLLIQFQNNGVVDDSQLPKDRFSAERLKGVDSTLKIQPAKLEDSAVYLCASSLDLAVGGYTFGSGTRLTVV.

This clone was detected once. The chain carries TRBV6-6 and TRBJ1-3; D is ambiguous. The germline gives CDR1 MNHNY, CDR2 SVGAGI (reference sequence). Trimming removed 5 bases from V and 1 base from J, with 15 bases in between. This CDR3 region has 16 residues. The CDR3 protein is CASSQSDYPSGNTIYF. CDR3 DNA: TGTGCCAGCAGTCAGTCCGATTACCCGTCTGGAAACACCATATATTTT.

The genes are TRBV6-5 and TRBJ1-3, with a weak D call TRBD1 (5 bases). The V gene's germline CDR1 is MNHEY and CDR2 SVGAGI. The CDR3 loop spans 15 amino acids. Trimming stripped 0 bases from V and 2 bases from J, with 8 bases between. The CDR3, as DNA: TGTGCCAGCAGTTACTCGGCAGGGACTGGAAACACCATATATTTT. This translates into CASSYSAGTGNTIYF.